What follows describes a single TCR beta chain. As yet, its antigen is unknown. The primer mix had 60 Vbeta and 13 Jbeta primers. Per the study methods: There were 80 million or so unique TCR beta chains by a later count, and 10 million to 12 million of them were shared. Repertoires were generated with immunoSEQ multiplex PCR, while TCRdb's copy carries only in-frame clones and drops some. The V and J calls and the clone size are those of that table, but D and trimming were determined from the DNA. This table has over 95,000 clones, under 85% appearing once. This specimen comes from a study of cytomegalovirus exposure and HLA in healthy donors. Notes on the study in general: Specificity of three CMV-associated chains for CMV antigens was verified in vitro.

CDR1 and CDR2 from the germline V gene are SQVTM and ANQGSEA. The CDR3 contains 12 residues. The V segment lost 7 bases and the J segment 1 base; nucleotides outside the gene matches: 3. The receptor was derived from a man aged 40-49 years in good health and CMV-seropositive. Sequencing was carried out using PBMCs. The chain couples TRBV29-1 to TRBJ1-1; 7 bases match TRBD1. The CDR3 protein is CSARTGNTEAFF. The CDR3 nucleotides are TGCAGCGCCAGGACAGGGAACACTGAAGCTTTCTTT.